Listed below are T cell receptor beta chains from one sample, sequenced in a study of blood T cell repertoires in COVID-19. TCRdb's copy holds only in-frame clones and misses some; the assay was immunoSEQ multiplex PCR. The sample holds tens of thousands of clones; about 70% are singletons and the top ten take 25% to 30%. The specimen was peripheral blood. All receptors come from an elderly woman with active or convalescent COVID-19. CDR3s include the opening cysteine and the closing phenylalanine or tryptophan. The order of the fields is CDR3 protein, CDR3 DNA, clone size, D gene, J gene, V gene. D genes are given only for firm matches. A clone size is listed for some rows: how often the clone was seen (once, few, many), or a class if it is expanded.

CAWDPTGNTEAFF,TGTGCCTGGGACCCCACAGGGAACACTGAAGCTTTCTTT,.,.,TRBJ1-1,TRBV30
CASSRLQVNTEAFF,TGTGCCAGCAGCCGGCTACAGGTGAACACTGAAGCTTTCTTT,.,.,TRBJ1-1,TRBV7-9
CASSPGTDYNEQFF,TGTGCCAGCAGTCCCGGGACAGACTACAATGAGCAGTTCTTC,few,TRBD1,TRBJ2-1,TRBV5-5
CASSPRQLNTEAFF,TGTGCCAGCAGCCCTAGACAGTTGAACACTGAAGCTTTCTTT,.,.,TRBJ1-1,TRBV7-2
CASSLGSPGVITEAFF,TGTGCCAGCAGCTTAGGTTCTCCAGGGGTAATCACTGAAGCTTTCTTT,.,.,TRBJ1-1,TRBV7-6
CASSPPGGGESAGELFF,TGTGCCAGCAGCCCCCCAGGCGGAGGGGAGTCCGCCGGGGAGCTGTTTTTT,.,.,TRBJ2-2,TRBV5-4
CASETSGGAFTQYF,TGTGCCTCGGAAACTAGCGGGGGGGCCTTCACGCAGTATTTT,.,TRBD2,TRBJ2-3,TRBV30
CASSQRTPLIVFF,TGCGCCAGCAGCCAAAGAACCCCACTCATTGTTTTCTTT,once,.,TRBJ1-1,TRBV4-3
CAWSVPQGAGYTF,TGTGCCTGGAGTGTACCCCAGGGGGCTGGCTACACCTTC,.,TRBD1,TRBJ1-2,TRBV30
CASTTGGAAGETQYF,TGCGCCAGCACCACAGGGGGCGCAGCGGGAGAGACCCAGTACTTC,.,TRBD1,TRBJ2-5,TRBV5-1
CASSSGTGYSPLHF,TGTGCCAGCAGCTCCGGGACAGGGTATTCACCCCTCCACTTT,few,TRBD1,TRBJ1-6,TRBV13
CASSAGGYEQYF,TGTGCCTCTTCCGCGGGGGGATACGAGCAGTACTTC,.,TRBD2,TRBJ2-7,TRBV30
CASSERVSQTQYF,TGTGCCAGCAGTGAACGGGTCTCGCAGACCCAGTACTTC,.,.,TRBJ2-5,TRBV6-1
CASSPQRGGYHNEQFF,TGCGCCAGCAGCCCTCAGCGGGGGGGTTATCACAATGAGCAGTTCTTC,.,TRBD2,TRBJ2-1,TRBV5-1
CASSPGQGIPGF,TGTGCCAGCTCACCGGGACAGGGTATTCCCGGCTTC,.,TRBD1,TRBJ2-7,TRBV18